This T cell receptor (beta chain) stems from a study of OX40 agonist ivuxolimab in advanced cancers. For the study in its entirety: Ivuxolimab, which targeted the costimulatory receptor OX40 (CD134), was an agonistic, fully human IgG2 monoclonal antibody. Intravenous ivuxolimab was administered to patients every 2 weeks at six dose levels: 0.01, 0.1, 0.3, 1.5, 3 and 10 mg/kg. Of the 50 to 55 dose-escalation patients, hepatocellular carcinoma was present in approximately 20, melanoma in approximately 15, renal cell carcinoma in 9 and head and neck cancer in 9. In the dose-escalation cohort, 75% to 85% of patients were male, and the mean age was approximately 60 years with a range of about 20 to 80. Patients were allowed to have had prior anti-PD-1, anti-PD-L1 or anti-CTLA-4 therapy, and around 40% of the dose-escalation patients had previously received checkpoint inhibitors. Three dose-escalation patients achieved partial responses, one with hepatocellular carcinoma and two with cutaneous melanoma. Peripheral TCRbeta sequencing was intended to test whether TCR sequence diversity was altered and clonal T-cell expansion was caused by ivuxolimab. The monotherapy dose-escalation portion (N of about 50 patients) of the phase I ivuxolimab trial is reported in the paper. Paper-wide results and their limitations: At doses of 0.1 to 3.0 mg/kg, clonal expansion of both CD4+ and CD8+ blood T cells was observed from baseline to week 6. After ivuxolimab, CD8+ T cells had more expanded clones than CD4+ T cells on average. Low levels of normalized T-cell clonal expansion were also shown by some nonresponding patients. Which antigens the clonally expanded peripheral T cells were specific for was not determined. In partial responders in the 0.1-3.0 mg/kg groups, normalized peripheral clonal expansion was found to be among the lowest, especially among CD8+ T cells.

Genomic DNA was isolated from the sorted cells so that the TCRbeta CDR3 region could be sequenced. The immunoSEQ Assay was used for sequencing of TCRbeta CDR3 regions. TCRdb obtained this table from immuneACCESS and retained in-frame rearrangements with V and J assigned. These tables miss some clones; where compared with another copy, unresolved V genes account for less than half of the shortfall, and the remainder is unexplained. For this sample the table gives tens of thousands of clones, of which approximately 90% were detected only once. The ten largest clones represent roughly 0.45% of the sample. In the case of this clone: Which antigen it targets is not known. The sample holds no much larger clone one base away, and base qualities are not on file.

The trial excluded patients who had a history of autoimmune disease or were on systemic immunosuppression. Peripheral blood for TCR sequencing was drawn from every dose cohort at baseline, at cycle 4 day 1 and at cycle 7 day 1. Samples came from an open-label, multicenter, first-in-human phase I dose-escalation trial of ivuxolimab. The trial enrolled adults with locally advanced or metastatic head and neck squamous cell, hepatocellular, melanoma or renal cell carcinoma. Before TCR sequencing, CD4+ T cells and CD8+ T cells were sorted from peripheral blood as separate populations. Inclusive of the bounding cysteine and phenylalanine, the CDR3 is 20 residues long. The read is trimmed to its CDR3 DNA, 60 bases read in frame from base 1. Ends trimmed: V by 4 bases, J by 0 bases; bases unmatched to a gene: 18. Taken from the germline V gene, the CDR1 and CDR2 loops are SQVTM and ANQGSEA.

The clonotype was recovered from an adult with an advanced solid tumor such as melanoma, head and neck, liver or kidney cancer. The chain employs TRBV29-1 and TRBJ2-3; 11 bases in the junction line up with TRBD2. The material sequenced was CD4+ or CD8+ T cells sorted from blood, taken in a trial of the OX40 agonist ivuxolimab. The CDR3 protein: CSVVGNTSGSKYGSTDTQYF. The DNA sequence reads TGCAGCGTTGTGGGGAATACTAGCGGGAGTAAGTACGGTAGCACAGATACGCAGTATTTT.